This passage covers 3 T cell receptor beta chains from one sample sequenced in a study of post-analysis software for immune sequencing data. Points from the study as a whole: Compared with controls, patients had more of about 5 TRBV segments, including TRBV5-6, TRBV5-1 and TRBV20-1.

Tagging with unique molecular identifiers was a feature of the TCR beta cDNA libraries. MiXCR, run by TCRdb on the PCR reads, gives a single entry per CDR3 protein. The table records 350,000 to 450,000 distinct CDR3 sequences, approximately 39% of them present only once. Which antigens these TCRs recognize remains unknown. The sample was blood. These receptors were obtained from a girl aged 2-10 years with multiple sclerosis.

This clonotype was seen a handful of times. This sequence joins TRBV14 and TRBJ1-2; D remains unclear. The V gene lost 1 base and the J gene lost 0 bases, with 12 bases spanning the gap. CDR1 and CDR2 (germline): SGHDN, FVKESK. CDR3 length: 16 amino acids. The chain's CDR3 is CASSQANIGANYGYTF. In nucleotides, the CDR3 is TGTGCCAGCAGCCAAGCAAATATTGGAGCTAACTATGGCTACACCTTC. Combining the CDR3 with reference TRBV14 and TRBJ1-2 gives the whole variable domain EAGVTQFPSHSVIEKGQTVTLRCDPISGHDNLYWYRRVMGKEIKFLLHFVKESKQDESGMPNNRFLAERTGGTYSTLKVQPAELEDSGVYFCASSQANIGANYGYTFGSGTRLTVV.

V usage is TRBV28 and J usage is TRBJ1-2, with 8 bases identical to TRBD1. CDR1 and CDR2 from the germline V gene are MDHEN and SYDVKM. The V segment lost 3 bases and the J segment 4 bases; nucleotides outside the gene matches: 4. The CDR3 is made up of 14 amino acids. The chain's CDR3 is CASSFRGQGYGYTF. The CDR3 nucleotides are TGTGCCAGCAGTTTTCGCGGACAGGGCTATGGCTACACCTTC.

V usage is TRBV18 and J usage is TRBJ2-5; D is perhaps TRBD2 (5 bases). The CDR3 runs 16 residues. The germline gives CDR1 KGHSH, CDR2 LQKENI. V lost 3 bases and J lost 0, with 14 bases in between. CDR3 loop: CASSPSGRRYQETQYF. CDR3 DNA: TGTGCCAGCTCACCCTCCGGGCGGAGGTACCAAGAGACCCAGTACTTC.